These 24 T cell receptor beta chains were all obtained from the same sample, sequenced in a study of cytomegalovirus exposure and HLA in healthy donors. Repertoires were generated with immunoSEQ multiplex PCR, while TCRdb's copy carries only in-frame clones and drops some. The table shows 180,000 or so clones, with roughly 82% occurring only once. Material for sequencing was PBMCs. The source of these receptors is a woman in her thirties in good health and CMV-seropositive.

The V gene is TRBV2, the J gene TRBJ2-1, with 7 bases fitting TRBD2. The CDR3 has 11 amino acids. Trimming removed 8 bases from V and 15 bases from J; junction bases left unmatched: 10. CDR1 is SNHLY, CDR2 FYNNEI, per germline. In DNA form, the CDR3 reads TGTGCCAGCCAGCGGGGCGAGCGGTGGTTCTTC. This sequence encodes CASQRGERWFF. Looking up the rest from reference TRBV2 and TRBJ2-1 gives the full variable domain: EPEVTQTPSHQVTQMGQEVILRCVPISNHLYFYWYRQILGQKVEFLVSFYNNEISEKSEIFDDQFSVERPDGSNFTLKIRSTKLEDSAMYFCASQRGERWFFGPGTRLTVL.

V and J are TRBV2 and TRBJ2-7; possibly TRBD2 for D (6 bases). The CDR3 runs 14 residues. From germline, CDR1 is SNHLY and CDR2 FYNNEI. V dropped 0 bases and J dropped 4 bases, with 10 bases sitting between them. The CDR3 loop is CASSEAGLAYEQYF. The CDR3 bases are TGTGCCAGCAGTGAAGCGGGCCTAGCGTACGAGCAGTACTTC.

The V call is TRBV5-6, the J call TRBJ2-5; the match to TRBD2 covers 13 bases. Germline CDR1 SGHDT, CDR2 YYEEEE. With V trimmed by 4 bases and J by 6 bases, 12 bases remained unmatched. The CDR3 totals 17 residues. The CDR3 here is CASSNVRTSGSQQTQYF. The CDR3 DNA reads TGTGCCAGCAGCAACGTTAGGACTAGCGGGAGTCAGCAGACCCAGTACTTC.

The chain carries TRBV6-5 and TRBJ2-2; maybe TRBD2 (5 bases). The CDR3 has 14 residues. Germline lookup yields CDR1 MNHEY and CDR2 SVGAGI. Trimming stripped 2 bases from V and 2 bases from J, with 6 bases between. The CDR3 loop is CASSYGGNTGELFF. The CDR3, as DNA: TGTGCCAGCAGTTACGGAGGAAACACCGGGGAGCTGTTTTTT.

This clone was seen a single time. CDR3 in DNA: TGTGCCAGTAGTATGAACAGTGGGCAGCCCCAGCATTTT. This gives the protein CASSMNSGQPQHF. The V call is TRBV19, the J call TRBJ1-5; no reliable D call. Germline V gene lookup returns CDR1 LNHDA and CDR2 SQIVND (reference sequence). The V end lost 3 bases, the J end lost 7 bases, and 10 bases lay between the germline ends. The CDR3 totals 13 residues.

The rearrangement joins TRBV6-5 to TRBJ1-2; D perhaps matches TRBD1 (6 bases). V shed 5 bases and J shed 4 bases, with 14 bases lying between them. Germline V gene sequence: CDR1 MNHEY, CDR2 SVGAGI. CDR3 length: 14 residues. The CDR3 nucleotides are TGTGCCAGCAGTACCTCGACAGGACTCTATGGCTACACCTTC. This gives the protein CASSTSTGLYGYTF.

This chain connects TRBV10-1 to TRBJ2-2; no clear D. The CDR3 sequence is 13 residues long. Trimming shortened V by 4 bases and J by 5 bases, and 8 bases separated the two germline ends. Germline CDR1 is WNHNN and CDR2 is SYGVQD (reference sequence). The CDR3, as DNA: TGCGCCAGCAGTGTATACAGAACCGGGGAGCTGTTTTTT. This sequence encodes CASSVYRTGELFF.

The gene calls are TRBV28 and TRBJ1-2, with a tentative D call TRBD1 (5 bases). Trimming removed 2 bases at V and 4 bases at J, with 11 bases between. The germline V gene encodes CDR1 MDHEN and CDR2 SYDVKM. The CDR3 is 14 amino acids. The CDR3 sequence is CASSLGGEGYGYTF. The CDR3 nucleotides read TGTGCCAGCAGTTTAGGGGGGGAGGGCTATGGCTACACCTTC.

V is TRBV28 and J is TRBJ1-3; TRBD1 matches at 7 bases. Germline V gives CDR1 MDHEN, CDR2 SYDVKM. V lost 4 bases, J lost 4 bases, and 4 bases stayed unmatched. The CDR3 extends over 14 amino acids. As DNA, the CDR3 is TGTGCCAGCAGTTCGGGGACAGAGGGAAACACCATATATTTT. As protein: CASSSGTEGNTIYF.

CDR3 residues: CASSPAPGSYGYTF. CDR3 sequence (DNA): TGCGCCAGCAGCCCGGCCCCCGGGAGCTATGGCTACACCTTC. The genes are TRBV5-1 and TRBJ1-2; no definite D call. Deletions cut 4 bases from V and 4 bases from J, with 14 bases between. CDR1 and CDR2 from the germline V gene are SGHRS and YFSETQ. CDR3 size: 14 residues. The variable domain in full, completed from reference TRBV5-1 and TRBJ1-2, reads KAGVTQTPRYLIKTRGQQVTLSCSPISGHRSVSWYQQTPGQGLQFLFEYFSETQRNKGNFPGRFSGRQFSNSRSEMNVSTLELGDSALYLCASSPAPGSYGYTFGSGTRLTVV.

This clone was seen a few times. This chain uses TRBV5-4 with TRBJ1-1, with 7 bases lining up with TRBD1. This CDR3 is built from 15 residues. Germline V CDR1 and CDR2: SGHNT, YYREEE (reference sequence). After removal of 5 bases from V and 1 base from J, the junction contained 8 bases not matched to a gene. The CDR3 region has the DNA TGTGCCAGCAGGGGCCCCGGGACAGAGAACACTGAAGCTTTCTTT. This gives the protein CASRGPGTENTEAFF.

J is TRBJ2-1 and V is TRBV5-6, with D perhaps TRBD1 (6 bases). Per the germline V gene, CDR1 is SGHDT and CDR2 is YYEEEE. The CDR3 is made up of 15 amino acids. Trimming left V 4 bases short and J 1 base short, with 12 bases between. The CDR3 nucleotides are TGTGCCAGCAGCCCCTGGACAGAATCCTACAATGAGCAGTTCTTC. It specifies CASSPWTESYNEQFF.

The CDR3 coding sequence is TGTGCCAGCAGCTTGGGATCGACAGGGGGCGATGAAAAACTGTTTTTT. Residues: CASSLGSTGGDEKLFF. The chain carries TRBV5-8 and TRBJ1-4; 10 bases are shared with TRBD1. V trimming: 0 bases; J trimming: 6 bases; junction bases outside the gene matches: 5. Germline CDR1 is SGHTS and CDR2 is YDEGEE. This CDR3 is built from 16 residues.

The chain uses TRBV6-1 and TRBJ2-1; maybe TRBD2 (7 bases). V lost 5 bases to trimming and J lost 2 bases, with 13 bases between them. The germline CDR1 and CDR2 sequences are MNHNS and SASEGT. The CDR3 is made up of 15 amino acids. In DNA form, the CDR3 reads TGTGCCAGCAGTAATCGGGGGGACACCTACAATGAGCAGTTCTTC. Its protein is CASSNRGDTYNEQFF.

The chain employs TRBV4-1 and TRBJ2-1; 9 positions match TRBD2. CDR1 MGHRA and CDR2 YSYEKL come from the germline V gene. V shed 1 base and J 9 bases; nucleotides not matched to a gene: 4. The CDR3 spans 14 residues. CDR3 nucleotide sequence: TGCGCCAGCAGCCAAGGAGGGACTAGCACTGAGCAGTTCTTC. This sequence encodes CASSQGGTSTEQFF.

This chain joins TRBV6-1 and TRBJ2-7; 9 nucleotides agree with TRBD2. The CDR3 contains 15 residues. J was trimmed by 3 bases and V by 6 bases; bases with no gene match: 9. Germline V CDR1 and CDR2: MNHNS, SASEGT. The CDR3 DNA reads as TGTGCCAGCAGACTCTTTGGGACTAGCCTCTACGAGCAGTACTTC. Translating it yields CASRLFGTSLYEQYF.

J is TRBJ2-7 and V is TRBV30; tentatively, D is TRBD2 (6 bases). CDR3 size: 18 residues. Deletions cut 0 bases from V and 3 bases from J, with 24 bases between. Germline loops: CDR1 GTSNPN, CDR2 SVGIG (reference sequence). CDR3 sequence: CAWSVPLKDSRDCYEQYF. DNA for the CDR3: TGTGCCTGGAGTGTACCGCTTAAGGATTCCAGGGACTGCTACGAGCAGTACTTC.

V is TRBV29-1 and J is TRBJ1-2, with unresolved D. Trimming took 5 bases from V and 4 from J, leaving 11 bases between them. The germline V gene encodes CDR1 SQVTM and CDR2 ANQGSEA. This CDR3 is 12 amino acids long. The CDR3 protein is CSVRQSTYGYTF. The CDR3 region has the DNA TGCAGCGTTCGTCAGTCCACCTATGGCTACACCTTC.

The chain recombines TRBV11-1 with TRBJ2-2; D is uncertain. This CDR3 spans 15 amino acids. The V and J ends lost 1 base and 0 bases respectively, with 6 bases between them. In germline, CDR1 is SGHAT, CDR2 FQDESV (reference sequence). Here the CDR3 DNA reads TGTGCCAGCAGCTTAGAACTGGCGAACACCGGGGAGCTGTTTTTT. This encodes CASSLELANTGELFF.

This chain joins TRBV4-2 and TRBJ2-1; D is possibly TRBD2 (5 bases). This CDR3 has 13 amino acids. The V end lost 3 bases, the J end lost 9 bases, and 12 bases lay between the germline ends. Germline CDR1 and CDR2: LGHNA and YNFKEQ. DNA of the CDR3: TGTGCCAGCAGCCACGGAACTAGTGTTGAGCAGTTCTTC. This sequence encodes CASSHGTSVEQFF.

V and J are TRBV11-3 and TRBJ1-3; no reliable D call. Looked up from germline, CDR1 is SGHNT and CDR2 is YENEEA. CDR3 length equals 13 residues. V was trimmed by 5 bases and J by 4 bases, leaving 9 bases between them. The CDR3 region has the DNA TGTGCCAGCAGCCTGCGGTTGGGAAACACCATATATTTT. Translation: CASSLRLGNTIYF.

The chain is built from TRBV27 and TRBJ2-2; the D gene is possibly TRBD1 (5 bases). This CDR3 is 15 amino acids long. CDR1 is MNHEY, CDR2 SMNVEV, per germline (reference sequence). V lost 6 bases to trimming and J lost 6 bases, with 17 bases between them. CDR3: CASRADSAMAGELFF. The CDR3 nucleotides are TGTGCCAGCAGGGCTGACAGCGCAATGGCCGGGGAGCTGTTTTTT.

The chain combines TRBV7-2 with TRBJ1-1; D may be TRBD1 (6 bases). Germline CDR1 and CDR2: SGHTA and FQGNSA. The CDR3 covers 14 residues. V dropped 5 bases and J dropped 7 bases, with 17 bases sitting between them. CDR3 coding DNA: TGTGCCAGCAGCACAACCGGGACACAGATTGAAGCTTTCTTT. Protein: CASSTTGTQIEAFF.

The chain has TRBV19 and TRBJ2-7, with D possibly matching TRBD2 (5 bases). This CDR3 is built from 16 residues. V shed 5 bases and J shed 2 bases, with 19 bases lying between them. CDR1 and CDR2 from the germline V gene are LNHDA and SQIVND (reference sequence). The CDR3 here is CASSSRLTDGAYEQYF. The DNA of the CDR3 is TGTGCCAGTAGTTCCCGCCTCACGGACGGGGCCTACGAGCAGTACTTC.